This TCR beta chain was recorded in a study of human T cells and chemical hapten exposure (dated by TCRdb to 2020 to 2023). With respect to the entire study: For sensitization, 2% DPC in acetone was applied to a roughly 2 cm by roughly 2 cm area of upper inner arm skin. Weekly therapeutic DPC doses were additionally applied to the scalp of patients throughout the roughly 23-week study period. Patch testing on the upper back used Finn chambers containing 0.01% DPC, with scoring done after 6 days according to International Contact Dermatitis Research Group standards. Alopecia areata with under or over 50% scalp involvement, alopecia totalis and alopecia universalis were represented in the patient cohort, which was mostly female. Libraries were combined into a pool for sequencing, and differences in TCR yield between samples came mainly from small differences in library volumes within the pool. This study followed changes in the peripheral blood TCR repertoire in vivo during primary and secondary sensitization of alopecia patients to the hapten diphenylcyclopropenone (DPC). Blood samples were taken from patients before sensitization (week 0) and then at 2, 6 and about 24 weeks after DPC sensitization. Under 30 alopecia patients gave blood for TCR sequencing at one to four time points (pre-sensitization, 2, 6 and 24 weeks).

This clonotype was picked up a small number of times. Its antigen specificity is not known. Per-nucleotide qualities are absent, and no much larger clonotype sits a single base away. This specimen's time point label, per the study, means: pre-sensitization, week 0. The sample's treatment or condition, from its label and the paper: therapeutic diphenylcyclopropenone sensitization with weekly scalp DPC. At every patch-test visit, the blood draw took place before the patch test was put on. Eligible patients were aged 18 to 70, diagnosed with alopecia, deemed suitable for DPC therapy, and excluded if pregnant. Total RNA was extracted from unfractionated whole blood that had been collected in Tempus Blood RNA tubes. The germline V gene yields MGHRA for CDR1 and YSYEKL for CDR2. V and J lose 2 bases and 9 bases, and a span of 11 bases separates them. Its CDR3 holds 13 amino acids, cysteine through phenylalanine. Left in the record is the CDR3 DNA by itself, 39 bases read in frame from the first base.

The library was built by means of RACE. Instrument on record: NextSeq 500. Library preparation attached unique molecular identifiers to individual cDNA molecules for quantitative, reproducible TCR counting. Both TCR alpha and TCR beta chains were sequenced from each blood RNA sample. In the source study's methods: The median number of TCRs per sample was 95,638, ranging from about 20,000 to 700,000. The Decombinator software suite was used to annotate V, J and CDR3 in the TCR reads. Every sample was subsampled to the same number of TCRs (28,000) for the PS versus PT1 abundance plots. TCRs were defined as expanded if absent before sensitization and observed at least eight times at the 2-week time point. TCRdb reprocessing: public reads trimmed at Q25 with fastp, clones called with MiXCR, in-frame beta chains kept. All rows with the same CDR3 protein become a single entry with the most common DNA and genes. The V and J calls were not made by the authors but by TCRdb's processing. This sample is represented by more than 300,000 distinct CDR3 sequences; 5.5% of them were singletons. Of the sample, around 8.8% falls within the top ten clones.

Paper-wide results and their limitations: The number of PT1 expanded TCRs positively correlated with patch test score, significant at thresholds 8, 16 and 32 but not 4. Because every patient had alopecia, a presumed autoimmune disease, the patients' immune response might differ from that of healthy individuals. Repeated subsampling changed both the strength of the expansion versus patch-test correlation and the threshold at which that correlation became significant. No change with DPC sensitization was found in the number of TCRs above 1 in 1000 frequency, and no evidence of global repertoire structure alterations was found. Expanded TCRs formed significantly more large CDR3 similarity clusters than pre-sensitization or healthy control sets, consistent with antigen-driven responses.

This receptor chain uses TRBV4-1 and TRBJ2-1, with no confidently assigned D gene. This TCR came from a woman aged 18-29 years with alopecia areata. Some clones in this sample may be carry-over from other donors' samples. The material sequenced was whole blood, taken in connection with sensitization to the hapten diphenylcyclopropenone (DPC). The CDR3 loop reads CASSQPLTGEQFF. The nucleotide sequence is given as TGCGCCAGCAGCCAACCGCTAACCGGTGAGCAGTTCTTC.